This TCR beta chain was observed in a study of shared clonotypes between healthy human individuals. The unsorted samples took around 93 million PBMCs to get genomic DNA. In the case of this clone: Its antigen is currently unknown.

Deep-level settings were used for running the assay. The authors split each subset's genomic DNA evenly across several immunoSEQ plates. The protocol was immunoSEQ multiplex PCR, while the TCRdb copy is restricted to in-frame clones and leaves out a portion. The sample shows 450,000 to 600,000 clones, 79% of them seen only once. General observations from the study: There were few donors, and this limited the genetic and exposure-history diversity represented.

Looked up from germline, CDR1 is MGHRA and CDR2 is YSYEKL. Trimming took off 0 bases at V and 10 bases at J, with 9 bases between the two ends. This CDR3 is built from 13 residues. The clonotype originates from a woman in her thirties or forties in good health. Some clones in this sample may be carry-over from other donors' samples. The chain combines TRBV4-1 with TRBJ1-4; D remains ambiguous. The specimen was PBMCs. The DNA for the CDR3 is TGCGCCAGCAGCCAAGATCCGGTCACAAAACTGTTTTTT. It encodes CASSQDPVTKLFF.